The 5 T cell receptor beta chains below come from one sample, sequenced in a study of control samples from healthy donors and cancer patients. Profiling relied on immunoSEQ multiplex PCR, and the TCRdb table lists in-frame clones only, not all of them. This table has about 94,000 clones, about nine tenths appearing once. Sequenced input: blood. These receptors came from a woman aged 18-35 years in good health.

The chain carries TRBV3-1 (or the pseudogene TRBV3-2) and TRBJ2-5; D is unresolved. Germline V lookup: CDR1 LGHDT, CDR2 YNNKEL (reference sequence). V lost 0 bases to trimming and J lost 3 bases, with 8 bases between them. The CDR3 contains 14 residues. This chain's CDR3 is CASSQETWEETQYF. CDR3 nucleotides: TGTGCCAGCAGCCAAGAAACGTGGGAAGAGACCCAGTACTTC.

This clone is a singleton in its sample. The rearrangement uses TRBV6-8 and TRBJ1-1; D not certain. Germline V gene sequence: CDR1 MNHGY, CDR2 SAAAGT. The CDR3 sequence is 11 residues long. The V and J ends lost 9 bases and 11 bases respectively, with 16 bases between them. The CDR3 region has the DNA TGTGCCAGTCGGGCCTCATGGCGGGCTTTCTTT. It codes for CASRASWRAFF.

The gene calls are TRBV9 and TRBJ1-6; TRBD1 agrees at 7 bases. CDR1 is SGDLS, CDR2 YYNGEE, per germline. The CDR3 loop spans 16 amino acids. V trimming: 0 bases; J trimming: 6 bases; junction bases outside the gene matches: 6. Here the CDR3 reads CASSVDRGSSNSPLHF. CDR3 bases: TGTGCCAGCAGCGTAGACAGGGGTTCTAGTAATTCACCCCTCCACTTT.

The V call is TRBV5-4, the J call TRBJ2-4; tentative D call: TRBD1 (5 bases). Trimming stripped 4 bases from V and 0 bases from J, with 11 bases between. Germline assignment: CDR1 SGHNT and CDR2 YYREEE (reference sequence). The CDR3 has 15 amino acids. CDR3 sequence (DNA): TGTGCCAGCAGCCGCTCAACAGGAGCCAAAAACATTCAGTACTTC. Its translation is CASSRSTGAKNIQYF.

This clone was recorded only once. The chain carries TRBV9 and TRBJ1-2, with TRBD1 matching over 9 bases. Germline lookup yields CDR1 SGDLS and CDR2 YYNGEE. The CDR3 contains 14 residues. The ends lost 4 bases at V and 6 bases at J; junction bases unmatched: 7. CDR3 region: CASSSRTGADGYTF. The CDR3, as DNA: TGTGCCAGCAGCTCTCGGACAGGGGCAGATGGCTACACCTTC.